A single sample is the source of the 25 T cell receptor beta chains below, sequenced in a study of memory CD8 T cells in hepatitis C reinfection. Profiling relied on immunoSEQ multiplex PCR, and the TCRdb table lists in-frame clones only, not all of them. The sample includes tens of thousands of clones, more than 75% of them seen just once. Time point denoted: peak reinfection, 3 to 8 weeks after reinfection detection. Sorted cells were sequenced directly ex vivo without any in vitro expansion. Sequencing was done on a sample of naive CD8+ T cells sorted from blood. These receptors came from a man between 18 and 29 years old with hepatitis C virus infection.

The chain links TRBV6-6 to TRBJ1-1, with D possibly TRBD1 on 6 matching bases. The CDR3 is 13 residues long. Germline V lookup: CDR1 MNHNY, CDR2 SVGAGI (reference sequence). V gave up 5 bases and J gave up 8 bases, with 15 bases separating them. The CDR3 nucleotides read TGTGCCAGCAGTAATAACCCGACAGGCGAAGCTTTCTTT. This codes for CASSNNPTGEAFF.

The chain employs TRBV19 and TRBJ2-2; 7 bases match TRBD2. This CDR3 has 13 amino acids. Germline V lookup: CDR1 LNHDA, CDR2 SQIVND (reference sequence). The J segment lost 10 bases and the V segment lost 2 bases, leaving 4 bases of the junction unmatched. CDR3 sequence reads: CASSIRGGVELFF. The CDR3 nucleotides are TGTGCCAGTAGTATACGCGGGGGTGTGGAGCTGTTTTTT.

The rearrangement links TRBV6-1 to TRBJ2-7; tentative D call: TRBD1 (6 bases). V was shortened by 3 bases and J by 4 bases, with 13 bases between the two germline ends. CDR1 MNHNS and CDR2 SASEGT come from the germline V gene. CDR3 length equals 14 residues. CDR3 nucleotide sequence: TGTGCCAGCAGTGACCCGGGACACCGGTACGAGCAGTACGTC. Translated: CASSDPGHRYEQYV.

This sequence joins TRBV6-5 and TRBJ2-1; D gene ambiguous. Germline CDR1 reads MNHEY; CDR2 reads SVGAGI. The CDR3 consists of 11 residues. V lost 4 bases to trimming and J lost 5 bases, with 3 bases between them. The CDR3 reads CASSSNNEQFF. CDR3 coding DNA: TGTGCCAGCAGTTCCAACAATGAGCAGTTCTTC.

This chain links TRBV6-5 with TRBJ2-3; unclear D gene. V lost 4 bases and J 7 bases, leaving 6 bases between the germline ends. The CDR3 consists of 11 residues. CDR1 is MNHEY and CDR2 is SVGAGI in the germline V gene. The CDR3 DNA reads as TGTGCCAGCAGTTCTTTCCATACGCAGTATTTT. Protein sequence: CASSSFHTQYF.

The rearrangement links TRBV27 to TRBJ1-1; D is unclear. This CDR3 spans 13 amino acids. Germline V gives CDR1 MNHEY, CDR2 SMNVEV (reference sequence). The V end lost 4 bases, the J end lost 4 bases, and 10 bases lay between the germline ends. CDR3 in amino acids: CASSSLGSTEAFF. Written as DNA, the CDR3 is TGTGCCAGCAGTTCCCTGGGGAGCACTGAAGCTTTCTTT.

This clone came up once. The V gene is TRBV27, the J gene TRBJ2-7; the D is unclear. This CDR3 has 13 amino acids. Germline V gives CDR1 MNHEY, CDR2 SMNVEV (reference sequence). V dropped 2 bases and J dropped 2 bases, with 7 bases sitting between them. As DNA, the CDR3 is TGTGCCAGCAGTTTAAGGAGACCCTACGAGCAGTACTTC. The encoded protein is CASSLRRPYEQYF.

This clone was recorded a few times. The CDR3 reads CASSLAGAGVEQYF. The CDR3 DNA reads as TGCGCCAGCAGCTTGGCCGGAGCAGGGGTCGAGCAGTACTTC. The J gene is TRBJ2-7, the V gene TRBV5-1; the D gene is possibly TRBD1 (6 bases). Trimming took 0 bases from V and 6 from J, leaving 13 bases between them. Germline CDR1 SGHRS, CDR2 YFSETQ. The CDR3 is 14 amino acids.

The V gene is TRBV5-4, the J gene TRBJ1-1; perhaps TRBD1 as D (6 bases). The CDR3 runs to 13 residues. Germline V CDR1 and CDR2: SGHNT, YYREEE (reference sequence). V was pared by 4 bases and J by 3 bases, with 10 bases between. The CDR3 region has the DNA TGTGCCAGCAGCCAGGGGACACACACTGAAGCTTTCTTT. It encodes CASSQGTHTEAFF.

This chain links TRBV6-5 with TRBJ1-5, with D unresolved. The CDR3 loop spans 15 amino acids. Trimming left V 7 bases short and J 0 bases short, with 13 bases between. Germline CDR1 is MNHEY and CDR2 is SVGAGI. CDR3 DNA: TGTGCCAGCACCCAGACGAGGGATAGCAATCAGCCCCAGCATTTT. Translated, it gives CASTQTRDSNQPQHF.

This sequence joins TRBV28 and TRBJ2-3; perhaps TRBD1 as D (6 bases). Germline V gives CDR1 MDHEN, CDR2 SYDVKM. The CDR3 extends over 14 amino acids. V was pared by 6 bases and J by 5 bases, with 15 bases between. This chain's CDR3 is CASREQGNVDTQYF. CDR3 sequence (DNA): TGTGCCAGCAGAGAACAGGGAAATGTAGATACGCAGTATTTT. The entire variable domain, with the rest obtained from reference TRBV28 and TRBJ2-3, is as follows: DVKVTQSSRYLVKRTGEKVFLECVQDMDHENMFWYRQDPGLGLRLIYFSYDVKMKEKGDIPEGYSVSREKKERFSLILESASTNQTSMYLCASREQGNVDTQYFGPGTRLTVL.

The gene calls are TRBV27 and TRBJ1-6; weak D call: TRBD1 (5 bases). V shed 2 bases and J shed 6 bases, with 8 bases lying between them. This CDR3 has 14 residues. Germline V lookup: CDR1 MNHEY, CDR2 SMNVEV (reference sequence). CDR3 region: CASSLGAVNSPLHF. DNA for the CDR3: TGTGCCAGCAGTTTAGGGGCGGTTAATTCACCCCTCCACTTT.

This chain's CDR3 is CASRGQWYEQYF. In DNA form, the CDR3 reads TGCGCCAGCAGAGGACAGTGGTACGAGCAGTACTTC. This sequence joins TRBV10-2 and TRBJ2-7, with D maybe TRBD1 (6 bases). Deletions cut 6 bases from V and 4 bases from J, with 10 bases between. The germline V gene encodes CDR1 WSHSY and CDR2 SAAADI. The CDR3 is 12 amino acids.

This rearrangement joins TRBV7-9 to TRBJ2-1; 9 nucleotides line up with TRBD2. The V segment lost 10 bases and the J segment 2 bases; nucleotides outside the gene matches: 3. The CDR3 length is 13 residues. The V gene's germline CDR1 is SEHNR and CDR2 FQNEAQ (reference sequence). This chain's CDR3 is CAIAGDAYNEQFF. The CDR3 DNA sequence: TGTGCCATAGCGGGGGATGCCTACAATGAGCAGTTCTTC.

CDR3 region: CASSPGGSDYGYTF. CDR3 coding DNA: TGTGCCAGCTCACCGGGCGGGAGTGACTATGGCTACACCTTC. The chain joins TRBV18 to TRBJ1-2; D remains unclear. V was clipped by 3 bases and J by 3 bases, with 11 bases between them. CDR1 and CDR2 (germline): KGHSH, LQKENI. The CDR3 loop spans 14 amino acids.

The J gene is TRBJ2-1, the V gene TRBV29-1; 10 bases align to TRBD2. In germline, CDR1 is SQVTM, CDR2 ANQGSEA. With 2 bases clipped from V and 8 bases from J, the junction kept 9 bases outside the gene matches. This CDR3 has 15 amino acids. The CDR3 sequence: CSVELTSGDLYEQFF. CDR3 nucleotides: TGCAGCGTTGAATTAACTAGCGGGGACCTATATGAGCAGTTCTTC.

The CDR3 sequence is CASSDSNTEAFF. As DNA, the CDR3 is TGTGCCAGCAGCGACTCAAACACTGAAGCTTTCTTT. V and J are TRBV5-4 and TRBJ1-1; D unresolved. With 4 bases removed from V and 2 bases from J, the gap between germline ends came to 6 bases. The CDR3 has 12 residues. From germline, CDR1 is SGHNT and CDR2 YYREEE (reference sequence).

The V and J genes are TRBV7-8 and TRBJ1-3; D unresolved. With 4 bases removed from V and 0 bases from J, the gap between germline ends came to 10 bases. Germline V lookup: CDR1 SGHVS, CDR2 FQNEAQ. This CDR3 is 15 amino acids long. CDR3 loop: CASSYGIASGNTIYF. In DNA, the CDR3 is TGTGCCAGCAGCTACGGGATCGCCTCTGGAAACACCATATATTTT.

In nucleotides, the CDR3 is TGTGCCAGCAGTGTCAACCCCCGGGGGGATGGAAACACCATATATTTT. This codes for CASSVNPRGDGNTIYF. This chain connects TRBV2 to TRBJ1-3; possibly TRBD1 for D (5 bases). Germline CDR1 SNHLY, CDR2 FYNNEI. Trimming took 4 bases from V and 3 from J, leaving 16 bases between them. The CDR3 has 16 amino acids.

V gene TRBV4-2 combines with J gene TRBJ2-1, with 7 bases lining up with TRBD2. The junction had 11 bases not matched to a gene; V was cut back by 4 bases and J by 5 bases. From germline, CDR1 is LGHNA and CDR2 YNFKEQ. The CDR3 has 16 amino acids. The CDR3 here is CASSLKGAGAHNEQFF. The CDR3 bases are TGTGCCAGCAGCCTGAAAGGGGCGGGAGCCCACAATGAGCAGTTCTTC.

This clone is a singleton in its sample. The chain couples TRBV6-5 to TRBJ2-3; 7 bases align to TRBD1. J lost 3 bases, V lost 5 bases, and 8 bases had no gene match. The germline gives CDR1 MNHEY, CDR2 SVGAGI. CDR3 length: 15 amino acids. The CDR3 sequence: CASSTETGMTDTQYF. The CDR3 nucleotides read TGTGCCAGCAGTACGGAGACAGGGATGACAGATACGCAGTATTTT.

The chain carries TRBV5-6 and TRBJ2-1; 9 bases are shared with TRBD1. The J segment lost 7 bases and the V segment lost 6 bases, leaving 8 bases of the junction unmatched. This CDR3 has 14 residues. Germline values: CDR1 SGHDT, CDR2 YYEEEE. CDR3 nucleotide sequence: TGTGCCAGCATCACCGGGACAGGGCTGAATGAGCAGTTCTTC. This sequence encodes CASITGTGLNEQFF.

The chain joins TRBV7-3 to TRBJ2-3; maybe TRBD2 (5 bases). Germline V gives CDR1 SGHTA, CDR2 FQGTGA. V lost 2 bases and J 3 bases, leaving 12 bases between the germline ends. This CDR3 has 15 residues. In DNA, the CDR3 is TGTGCCAGCAGCTTAGGGAGTACGGCGACAGATACGCAGTATTTT. Translated: CASSLGSTATDTQYF. The whole variable domain, remainder taken from reference TRBV7-3 and TRBJ2-3, is GAGVSQTPSNKVTEKGKYVELRCDPISGHTALYWYRQSLGQGPEFLIYFQGTGAADDSGLPNDRFFAVRPEGSVSTLKIQRTERGDSAVYLCASSLGSTATDTQYFGPGTRLTVL.

The CDR3 loop is CASSYSGDEQYF. DNA of the CDR3: TGTGCCAGCAGCTATAGCGGGGACGAGCAGTACTTC. The V and J genes are TRBV5-4 and TRBJ2-7, with 8 bases identical to TRBD2. The germline V gene encodes CDR1 SGHNT and CDR2 YYREEE (reference sequence). There are 12 residues in the CDR3. V was pared by 3 bases and J by 5 bases, with 1 base of the junction left unmatched. Combining the CDR3 with reference TRBV5-4 and TRBJ2-7 gives the whole variable domain ETGVTQSPTHLIKTRGQQVTLRCSSQSGHNTVSWYQQALGQGPQFIFQYYREEENGRGNFPPRFSGLQFPNYSSELNVNALELDDSALYLCASSYSGDEQYFGPGTRLTVT.

The CDR3 is CASTDRGPYNEQFF. The CDR3, as DNA: TGTGCCAGCACCGACAGGGGACCCTACAATGAGCAGTTCTTC. The chain employs TRBV2 and TRBJ2-1; TRBD1 agrees at 8 bases. With V trimmed by 7 bases and J by 2 bases, 4 bases remained unmatched. CDR3 size: 14 residues. Per the germline V gene, CDR1 is SNHLY and CDR2 is FYNNEI.